These T cell receptor beta chains were read from a single sample in a study of identical twins. TCRdb re-called the 5' RACE reads through MiXCR, storing one row per CDR3 protein. The profile covers about 250,000 distinct CDR3 sequences, with over 12% appearing a single time and approximately 9.3% taken by the ten largest. Sequenced: memory (CD45RO+) T cells sorted from blood. The receptors originated from a woman younger than 35 in good health. Each CDR3 is given with its conserved first and last residue. A D gene is named only where the DNA matches it firmly. Some rows mark clone size as missing; the rest say once, few, many or name a class of expanded clone.

>TRBV10-3|.|.|TRBJ1-4
CAISELGGRNEKLFF
TGTGCCATCAGTGAGTTGGGGGGGAGAAATGAAAAACTGTTTTTT
>TRBV6-5|TRBD1|.|TRBJ2-3
CASSFQGAGDTQYF
TGTGCCAGCAGTTTCCAGGGGGCCGGAGATACGCAGTATTTT
>TRBV5-1|.|.|TRBJ1-5
CASSEGTGNQPQHF
TGCGCCAGCAGCGAAGGTACAGGGAATCAGCCCCAGCATTTT
>TRBV5-1|.|.|TRBJ2-5
CASSPWTSQETQYF
TGCGCCAGCAGCCCCTGGACTTCCCAAGAGACCCAGTACTTC
>TRBV18|.|.|TRBJ2-3
CASSPKAKEDTQYF
TGTGCCAGCTCACCGAAGGCCAAGGAAGATACGCAGTATTTT
>TRBV15|TRBD1|.|TRBJ2-2
CATVDRGGPNTGELFF
TGTGCCACCGTAGACAGGGGAGGTCCGAACACCGGGGAGCTGTTTTTT
>TRBV6-5|.|few|TRBJ2-2
CASSYGGNTGELFF
TGTGCCAGCAGTTATGGTGGGAACACCGGGGAGCTGTTTTTT
>TRBV12-3/TRBV12-4|TRBD2|few|TRBJ2-5
CASSTQWGGEETQYF
TGTGCCAGCAGTACTCAATGGGGGGGAGAGGAGACCCAGTACTTC
>TRBV7-2|.|.|TRBJ2-7
CASSFPQGGGYEQYF
TGTGCCAGCAGCTTCCCACAGGGGGGGGGATACGAGCAGTACTTC
>TRBV12-3/TRBV12-4|.|.|TRBJ2-3
CASSQPGPDTQYF
TGTGCCAGCAGCCAACCGGGCCCAGATACGCAGTATTTT
>TRBV7-9|TRBD1|.|TRBJ2-1
CASSLRADRENRHEQFF
TGTGCCAGCAGCCTCAGGGCAGACAGGGAGAATCGTCATGAGCAGTTCTTC
>TRBV7-6|.|many|TRBJ1-5
CASSSYWDQPQHF
TGTGCCAGCAGCAGCTATTGGGACCAGCCCCAGCATTTT
>TRBV5-1|TRBD1|.|TRBJ1-2
CASSPEQGIHYGYTF
TGCGCCAGCAGCCCGGAACAGGGGATCCACTATGGCTACACCTTC
>TRBV9|TRBD2|.|TRBJ2-1
CASSGRLAAYNEQFF
TGTGCCAGCAGCGGAAGACTAGCGGCCTACAATGAGCAGTTCTTC
>TRBV2|.|few|TRBJ2-2
CASSEAVGGELFF
TGTGCCAGCAGTGAAGCTGTCGGCGGGGAGCTGTTTTTT
>TRBV12-5|.|.|TRBJ2-4
CASGGTRGIQYF
TGTGCTAGTGGGGGGACCAGGGGCATTCAGTACTTC
>TRBV10-3|.|few|TRBJ2-7
CAIMSDSAYEQYF
TGTGCCATCATGAGTGACAGTGCCTACGAGCAGTACTTC
>TRBV12-3/TRBV12-4|.|many|TRBJ1-3
CASSFMKAHSGNTIYF
TGTGCCAGCAGTTTCATGAAGGCCCACTCTGGAAACACCATATATTTT
>TRBV29-1|TRBD1|many|TRBJ1-1
CSARTGTANTEAFF
TGCAGCGCTCGGACAGGGACGGCGAACACTGAAGCTTTCTTT
>TRBV12-3/TRBV12-4|TRBD2|few|TRBJ2-1
CASSLVGGLNEQFF
TGTGCCAGCAGTTTAGTCGGGGGGTTAAATGAGCAGTTCTTC
>TRBV9|.|.|TRBJ2-7
CASSRGGGAYEQYF
TGTGCCAGCAGCCGTGGGGGGGGGGCATACGAGCAGTACTTC
>TRBV21-1|.|few|TRBJ1-1
CASSKGLRDSFTEAFF
TGTGCCAGCAGCAAAGGCCTCCGGGACAGTTTCACTGAAGCTTTCTTT
>TRBV5-8|TRBD2|few|TRBJ2-3
CASSSRGVRADTQYF
TGTGCCAGCAGCTCACGGGGGGTCCGGGCAGATACGCAGTATTTT
>TRBV2|TRBD1|few|TRBJ1-1
CASRNDRETEAFF
TGTGCCAGCAGAAATGACAGGGAAACTGAAGCTTTCTTT
>TRBV5-4|.|.|TRBJ2-1
CASSTKASSLYNEQFF
TGTGCCAGCAGCACGAAAGCATCCTCCCTCTACAATGAGCAGTTCTTC
>TRBV3-1|.|.|TRBJ2-5
CASSQPGVYQETQYF
TGTGCCAGCAGCCAACCGGGGGTGTACCAAGAGACCCAGTACTTC
>TRBV5-8|.|few|TRBJ2-1
CASSLASNPVEDEQFF
TGTGCCAGCAGCTTGGCCTCCAACCCCGTGGAGGATGAGCAGTTCTTC
>TRBV5-8|.|many|TRBJ2-1
CASSHREPTYNEQFF
TGTGCCAGCAGCCACCGGGAACCTACCTACAATGAGCAGTTCTTC
>TRBV5-1|.|few|TRBJ2-7
CASSRTTDGAYEQYF
TGCGCCAGCAGCCGAACCACGGACGGCGCGTACGAGCAGTACTTC
>TRBV5-1|TRBD1|.|TRBJ2-5
CASSTGSGGKETQYF
TGCGCCAGCAGCACCGGTTCAGGGGGAAAAGAGACCCAGTACTTC
>TRBV2|.|once|TRBJ2-7
CASSEGRWGLGYEQYF
TGTGCCAGCAGTGAAGGACGGTGGGGCCTCGGCTACGAGCAGTACTTC
>TRBV9|.|few|TRBJ1-2
CASSELGLAQGYGYTF
TGTGCCAGCAGCGAATTGGGACTGGCTCAGGGCTATGGCTACACCTTC
>TRBV7-2|.|few|TRBJ2-1
CASSSVASSSYNEQFF
TGTGCCAGCAGCTCAGTGGCTAGCAGCTCCTACAATGAGCAGTTCTTC
>TRBV12-3/TRBV12-4|TRBD2|.|TRBJ2-1
CASSWGTSGGAAEFF
TGTGCCAGCAGTTGGGGGACTAGCGGGGGGGCGGCGGAGTTCTTC
>TRBV7-3|.|few|TRBJ2-1
CASSRTGVNNEQFF
TGTGCCAGCAGCCGAACGGGGGTCAACAATGAGCAGTTCTTC
>TRBV6-1|.|once|TRBJ2-7
CATSSSYEQYF
TGTGCCACTTCTAGCTCCTACGAGCAGTACTTC